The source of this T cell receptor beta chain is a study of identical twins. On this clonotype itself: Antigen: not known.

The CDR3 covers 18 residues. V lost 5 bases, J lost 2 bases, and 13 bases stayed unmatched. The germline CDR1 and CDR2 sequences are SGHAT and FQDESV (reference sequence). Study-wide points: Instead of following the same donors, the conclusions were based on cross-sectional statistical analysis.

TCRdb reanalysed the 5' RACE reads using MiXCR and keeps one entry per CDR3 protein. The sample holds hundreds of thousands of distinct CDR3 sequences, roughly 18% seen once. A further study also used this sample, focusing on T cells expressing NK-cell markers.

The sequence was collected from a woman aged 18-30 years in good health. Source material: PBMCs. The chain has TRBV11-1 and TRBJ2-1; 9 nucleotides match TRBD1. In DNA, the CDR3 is TGTGCCAGCAGCCAAACCCGACGGGACAGGGTTACCTACAATGAGCAGTTCTTC. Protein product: CASSQTRRDRVTYNEQFF.